What follows describes a single TCR beta chain. Germline CDR1 and CDR2: MNHEY and SMNVEV (reference sequence). V was trimmed by 2 bases and J by 1 base, leaving 8 bases between them. CDR3 length equals 14 residues. This sample is part of a study of cytomegalovirus exposure and HLA in healthy donors. Primers: 60 Vbeta forward and 13 Jbeta reverse. Profiling relied on immunoSEQ multiplex PCR, and the TCRdb table lists in-frame clones only, not all of them. The data contain 90,000 to 130,000 clones, less than 85% of them seen just once; the ten biggest clones take up around an eighth. Among the donors, all were healthy bone marrow donors.

The receptor's source is a man younger than 45 in good health and CMV-seropositive. The sample was PBMCs. This sequence joins TRBV27 and TRBJ2-5; D gene uncertain. CDR3: CASSLSPGQETQYF. The CDR3 DNA follows: TGTGCCAGCAGTTTAAGTCCAGGCCAAGAGACCCAGTACTTC.